The 5 T cell receptor beta chains reported below all come from one sample, sequenced in a study of human T cells and chemical hapten exposure. Time point specified: pre-sensitization, week 0. Treatment specified: therapeutic diphenylcyclopropenone sensitization with weekly scalp DPC. One entry per CDR3 protein results from TCRdb running MiXCR on the RACE reads. This sample carries 250,000 to 300,000 distinct CDR3 sequences, roughly 7.7% of them seen once, and the ten largest clones take around 1.2%. Sequences were derived from whole blood, sampled in connection with sensitization to the hapten diphenylcyclopropenone (DPC). The receptor set was obtained from a man between 18 and 29 years old with alopecia areata. Some clones in this sample may be carry-over from other donors' samples.

This clonotype was counted between two and nine times. J is TRBJ2-1 and V is TRBV24-1; possibly TRBD1 for D (6 bases). Germline V gene data show CDR1 as KGHDR and CDR2 as SFDVKD. This CDR3 region has 17 residues. V shed 5 bases and J shed 8 bases, with 24 bases lying between them. DNA for the CDR3: TGTGCCACCAGTGTTTTAGACCGGGACAAACTACAGTATGAGCAGTTCTTC. Translating it yields CATSVLDRDKLQYEQFF.

The rearrangement links TRBV7-9 to TRBJ2-3; 8 bases are a match to TRBD1. Trimming at V came to 5 bases and at J to 0 bases, leaving 7 bases not matched to a gene. Germline loops: CDR1 SEHNR, CDR2 FQNEAQ (reference sequence). The CDR3 has 16 amino acids. Written as DNA, the CDR3 is TGTGCCAGCAGCCCCCGGACAGGGCAAAGCACAGATACGCAGTATTTT. As protein: CASSPRTGQSTDTQYF.

This clonotype has a handful of counts. The J gene is TRBJ2-2, the V gene TRBV6-6; 7 bases match TRBD1. This CDR3 has 16 amino acids. Per germline, CDR1 MNHNY and CDR2 SVGAGI (reference sequence). With V trimmed by 2 bases and J by 0 bases, 3 bases remained unmatched. CDR3 sequence reads: CASSYRGQSNTGELFF. DNA for the CDR3: TGTGCCAGCAGTTACCGGGGACAGTCGAACACCGGGGAGCTGTTTTTT.

This clonotype has a count of ten or more. The chain links TRBV19 to TRBJ1-5; 8 bases line up with TRBD1. The germline V gene encodes CDR1 LNHDA and CDR2 SQIVND (reference sequence). V gave up 7 bases and J gave up 2 bases; unmatched junction bases: 4. The CDR3 covers 14 residues. The CDR3 region is CASTYRGGNQPQHF. The CDR3 coding sequence is TGTGCCAGTACTTACAGGGGGGGCAATCAGCCCCAGCATTTT.

This clonotype was observed at least ten times. V usage is TRBV6-1 and J usage is TRBJ1-6; 8 nucleotides match TRBD1. Germline V gene sequence: CDR1 MNHNS, CDR2 SASEGT. Trimming at V came to 6 bases and at J to 5 bases, leaving 6 bases not matched to a gene. The CDR3 has 15 amino acids. In DNA form, the CDR3 reads TGTGCCAGCAGGTGGGGGACAGGTGATAATTCACCCCTCCACTTT. Its protein product is CASRWGTGDNSPLHF.